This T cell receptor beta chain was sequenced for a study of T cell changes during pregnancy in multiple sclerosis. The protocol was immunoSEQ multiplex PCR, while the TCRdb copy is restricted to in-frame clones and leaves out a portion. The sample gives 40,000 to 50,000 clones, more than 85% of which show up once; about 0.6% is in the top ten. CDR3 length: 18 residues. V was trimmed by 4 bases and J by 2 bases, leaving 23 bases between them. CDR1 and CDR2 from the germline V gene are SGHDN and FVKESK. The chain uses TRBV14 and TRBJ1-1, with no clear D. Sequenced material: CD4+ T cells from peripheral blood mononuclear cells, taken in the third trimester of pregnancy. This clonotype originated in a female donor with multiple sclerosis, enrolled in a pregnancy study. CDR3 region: CASSPLYGRRVRNTEAFF. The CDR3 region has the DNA TGTGCCAGCAGCCCGCTCTACGGACGGAGGGTAAGAAACACTGAAGCTTTCTTT.